Listed below are T cell receptor beta chains from one sample, sequenced in a study of CD8+ T cells in alopecia areata. This table comes from immunoSEQ multiplex PCR, and its TCRdb copy is limited to in-frame clones, with some not included. Of 60,000 to 90,000 clones in the sample, about 71% were seen once. Sequences were derived from CD8+ T cells sorted from blood, sampled at week 24, from a patient treated with tofacitinib. Receptors were obtained from a human donor with alopecia areata. CDR3s include the opening cysteine and the closing phenylalanine or tryptophan. D genes are given only for firm matches. Expanded clones are given a class, and other clones once, few, many or no size at all.

CDR3aa	CDR3nt	abundance	d_gene	v_gene	j_gene
CASSQDRQEGGNTIYF	TGCGCCAGCAGCCAAGATCGCCAGGAAGGGGGGAACACCATATATTTT	.	.	TRBV4-3	TRBJ1-3
CASSYSSRNTEAFF	TGTGCCAGCAGTTACTCTAGTCGGAACACTGAAGCTTTCTTT	once	.	TRBV6-6	TRBJ1-1
CASSLTAQAYGYTF	TGTGCCAGCAGTTTAACCGCCCAGGCGTATGGCTACACCTTC	.	.	TRBV27	TRBJ1-2
CASSLTGGSYNEQFF	TGCGCCAGCAGCTTAACAGGGGGTTCCTACAATGAGCAGTTCTTC	.	TRBD1	TRBV5-1	TRBJ2-1
CASSLALTGVYGYTF	TGTGCCAGCAGCTTGGCCCTAACGGGGGTTTATGGCTACACCTTC	few	.	TRBV4-2	TRBJ1-2
CASSDELVTEDQPQHF	TGTGCCAGCAGTGATGAGCTCGTAACTGAGGATCAGCCCCAGCATTTT	.	.	TRBV2	TRBJ1-5
CASDSAGETQYF	TGTGCCAGTGATAGCGCGGGCGAGACCCAGTACTTC	.	.	TRBV28	TRBJ2-5
CASSLGTGRETQYF	TGCGCCAGCAGCCTCGGGACAGGGAGGGAGACCCAGTACTTC	.	TRBD1	TRBV4-1	TRBJ2-5
CSVGTQPQHF	TGCAGCGTTGGGACCCAGCCCCAGCATTTT	once	.	TRBV29-1	TRBJ1-5
CASSVMSTDTQYF	TGTGCCAGCAGCGTAATGAGCACAGATACGCAGTATTTT	.	.	TRBV9	TRBJ2-3
CAISEGPKTYEQYF	TGTGCCATCAGTGAGGGGCCGAAGACCTACGAGCAGTACTTC	.	.	TRBV10-3	TRBJ2-7
CASSFAGNTEAFF	TGTGCCAGCAGTTTTGCGGGCAACACTGAAGCTTTCTTT	.	.	TRBV27	TRBJ1-1
CASSENWDLYNEQFF	TGTGCCAGCAGTGAAAATTGGGACCTATACAATGAGCAGTTCTTC	.	.	TRBV25-1	TRBJ2-1
CANSLRQAPGYEQYF	TGTGCCAACAGCTTGCGGCAGGCTCCGGGATACGAGCAGTACTTC	.	.	TRBV5-5	TRBJ2-7
CASSQVAGKSDYGYTF	TGCGCCAGCAGCCAAGTAGCGGGTAAAAGTGACTATGGCTACACCTTC	.	.	TRBV4-1	TRBJ1-2
CASSQVDRGLSPLHF	TGCGCCAGCAGCCAAGTAGACAGGGGACTGTCACCCCTCCACTTT	few	TRBD1	TRBV4-1	TRBJ1-6
CASSLVVGTQETQYF	TGTGCCAGCAGCTTGGTAGTCGGGACCCAAGAGACCCAGTACTTC	.	.	TRBV7-2	TRBJ2-5
CASSQGTPPYEQYF	TGCGCCAGCAGCCAAGGGACTCCTCCCTACGAGCAGTACTTC	.	.	TRBV4-3	TRBJ2-7
CASSQDGEGASPLHF	TGCGCCAGCAGCCAAGATGGAGAGGGGGCTTCACCCCTCCACTTT	.	TRBD1	TRBV7-2	TRBJ1-6
CASSDTGPRSSYEQYF	TGTGCCAGCAGTGATACAGGGCCACGGAGCTCCTACGAGCAGTACTTC	once	.	TRBV2	TRBJ2-7
CASSLRAKNIQYF	TGTGCCAGCAGTTTGCGGGCCAAAAACATTCAGTACTTC	.	.	TRBV27	TRBJ2-4
CASSLLAGGTDTQYF	TGTGCCAGCAGCTTACTGGCGGGGGGTACAGATACGCAGTATTTT	.	TRBD2	TRBV7-9	TRBJ2-3
CASRPTGRDKSDYGYTF	TGCGCCAGCAGACCAACTGGGAGGGACAAGTCCGACTATGGCTACACCTTC	.	.	TRBV4-3	TRBJ1-2
CASRLTGWADTQYF	TGTGCCAGCAGACTAACAGGTTGGGCAGATACGCAGTATTTT	.	.	TRBV27	TRBJ2-3
CASTSSGGSYNEQFF	TGTGCCAGCACCAGCAGCGGAGGAAGCTACAATGAGCAGTTCTTC	.	.	TRBV6-1	TRBJ2-1
CASSLGRDRQAYEQYF	TGTGCCAGCAGCTTGGGCCGGGACAGGCAAGCCTACGAGCAGTACTTC	.	TRBD1	TRBV5-6	TRBJ2-7
CASSLSQAGALSDTQYF	TGTGCCAGCAGTTTATCCCAAGCGGGAGCTTTATCAGATACGCAGTATTTT	.	TRBD2	TRBV28	TRBJ2-3
CASSQDQEGAGTEAFF	TGCGCCAGCAGCCAAGATCAGGAGGGCGCGGGAACTGAAGCTTTCTTT	.	.	TRBV4-1	TRBJ1-1
CASSQPMEGLVNEQFF	TGTGCCAGCAGCCAACCCATGGAGGGACTCGTCAATGAGCAGTTCTTC	.	.	TRBV4-2	TRBJ2-1
CASSLIGARQETQYF	TGTGCCAGCAGCTTAATAGGGGCGCGTCAAGAGACCCAGTACTTC	.	.	TRBV7-9	TRBJ2-5
CASSDQSILVSGNTIYF	TGTGCCAGCAGCGACCAATCCATCCTCGTCTCTGGAAACACCATATATTTT	few	.	TRBV13	TRBJ1-3
CAWSVSSFYEQYF	TGTGCCTGGAGTGTGTCTTCCTTCTACGAGCAGTACTTC	.	.	TRBV30	TRBJ2-7
CASSITGINEAFF	TGTGCCAGCAGCATAACGGGAATCAATGAAGCTTTCTTT	.	.	TRBV27	TRBJ1-1
CASSQHPGQGYGYTF	TGCGCCAGCAGCCAGCACCCGGGACAGGGATATGGCTACACCTTC	.	TRBD1	TRBV4-3	TRBJ1-2
CASSSDYHNEQFF	TGCGCCAGCAGCTCAGACTACCACAATGAGCAGTTCTTC	.	.	TRBV5-1	TRBJ2-1
CASKGAGQYYGYTF	TGTGCCAGCAAGGGCGCAGGGCAGTACTATGGCTACACCTTC	few	.	TRBV27	TRBJ1-2
CASSLAGGGDTQYF	TGTGCCAGCAGTTTGGCGGGAGGTGGGGATACGCAGTATTTT	few	TRBD2	TRBV28	TRBJ2-3
CASSPIPGTYGYTF	TGTGCCAGCAGCCCGATCCCGGGGACCTATGGCTACACCTTC	.	.	TRBV7-3	TRBJ1-2
CASSEIHQGFGNTIYF	TGTGCCAGCAGTGAAATTCATCAGGGGTTCGGAAACACCATATATTTT	.	.	TRBV9	TRBJ1-3
CASSLEYSAPLPLDQYF	TGTGCCAGCAGCTTGGAGTACTCAGCCCCTCTCCCTTTGGACCAGTACTTC	once	.	TRBV5-4	TRBJ2-5
CASSPGLAGSANTGELFF	TGCGCCAGCAGCCCGGGACTAGCGGGATCGGCGAACACCGGGGAGCTGTTTTTT	.	TRBD2	TRBV5-1	TRBJ2-2
CASSRDDAETQYF	TGTGCCAGCAGTCGGGACGATGCAGAGACCCAGTACTTC	.	.	TRBV28	TRBJ2-5
CASSLTGINSPLHF	TGTGCCAGCAGTTTAACCGGGATCAATTCACCCCTCCACTTT	once	.	TRBV27	TRBJ1-6
CAWSEPGRAPNYGYTF	TGTGCCTGGAGTGAACCCGGGCGGGCCCCAAACTATGGCTACACCTTC	.	.	TRBV30	TRBJ1-2
CASTEGGPYNEQFF	TGTGCCAGCACCGAGGGGGGCCCATACAATGAGCAGTTCTTC	.	.	TRBV27	TRBJ2-1
CASSIDSYQPQHF	TGTGCCAGTAGTATAGACAGCTATCAGCCCCAGCATTTT	.	.	TRBV19	TRBJ1-5
CAMQQRQGDCTSTDTQYF	TGTGCCATGCAACAGAGACAGGGAGATTGCACTAGCACAGATACGCAGTATTTT	.	TRBD1	TRBV7-3	TRBJ2-3